These 7 T cell receptor beta chains originate from one sample sequenced in a study of monozygotic twins with inflammatory bowel disease. No DNA is given; TCRdb re-called the 5' RACE reads and lists each CDR3 protein once. The sample table includes about 420,000 distinct CDR3 sequences. Sequencing was performed on blood. Receptor source: a human donor with ulcerative colitis or Crohn's disease, or a healthy co-twin of an affected twin (not recorded which).

The chain is built from TRBV7-2 and TRBJ2-2; TCRdb's assignment of TRBD1 cannot be checked, as there is no DNA. The CDR3 spans 17 residues. Germline V lookup: CDR1 SGHTA, CDR2 FQGNSA. This CDR3 is CASSLTGAVPDTGELFF.

V gene TRBV15 combines with J gene TRBJ2-7; TCRdb outputs TRBD2, but without DNA this stays unchecked. The germline gives CDR1 LNHNV, CDR2 YYDKDF (reference sequence). The CDR3 is 18 residues long. The CDR3 sequence: CATSRVSSWEARGYEQYF.

The V gene is TRBV20-1, the J gene TRBJ2-5; without DNA, the TCRdb call of TRBD1 cannot be checked. CDR1 is DFQATT, CDR2 SNEGSKA, per germline (reference sequence). This CDR3 is 13 amino acids long. The CDR3 here is CSASRAQRETQYF.

The CDR3 spells CASSLTGGNNEQFF. The V call is TRBV7-3, the J call TRBJ2-1; the TCRdb D gene call, TRBD2, has no DNA to confirm it. The CDR3 spans 14 residues. The V gene's germline CDR1 is SGHTA and CDR2 FQGTGA. The full variable domain, its missing parts supplied by reference TRBV7-3 and TRBJ2-1, is GAGVSQTPSNKVTEKGKYVELRCDPISGHTALYWYRQSLGQGPEFLIYFQGTGAADDSGLPNDRFFAVRPEGSVSTLKIQRTERGDSAVYLCASSLTGGNNEQFFGPGTRLTVL.

CDR3 amino acids: CASSDGLAGDDEQYF. V is TRBV7-3 and J is TRBJ2-7; TCRdb picks TRBD2, but there is no DNA to check that call. CDR3 size: 15 residues. Per germline, CDR1 SGHTA and CDR2 FQGTGA.

V and J are TRBV6-6 and TRBJ2-7; TCRdb reports TRBD1, a call that lacks DNA to check it against. This CDR3 is built from 14 residues. Germline CDR1 is MNHNY and CDR2 is SVGAGI (reference sequence). The CDR3 region is CASSPAGATYEQYF.

This chain connects TRBV27 to TRBJ2-5; absent DNA, TCRdb's TRBD1 call cannot be checked. The CDR3 totals 20 residues. Per germline, CDR1 MNHEY and CDR2 SMNVEV (reference sequence). The CDR3 is CASSTLPPAGTGVFRETQYF.